Shown below are 30 T cell receptor beta chains from a single sample sequenced in a study. From the 5' RACE reads, TCRdb called clonotypes with MiXCR, one entry per CDR3 protein. Here the sample spans roughly 56,000 distinct CDR3 sequences, roughly 30% being singletons. The sequenced sample consisted of tumor-infiltrating naive CD4+ T cells sorted from the breast tumor. Regarding subset: naive CD4+ T cells, CD4+CD45RA+CD25-. These receptors were taken from a female donor with breast cancer.

The rearrangement links TRBV7-2 to TRBJ1-2; D is unclear. CDR1 and CDR2 from the germline V gene are SGHTA and FQGNSA. CDR3 size: 14 residues. With 7 bases removed from V and 0 bases from J, the gap between germline ends came to 12 bases. CDR3 in DNA: TGTGCCAGCACCGGACGAAGGGCTAACTATGGCTACACCTTC. Its protein product is CASTGRRANYGYTF.

This clonotype has ten or more counts. This chain connects TRBV9 to TRBJ2-6, with a possible D match to TRBD2 (5 bases). V gave up 1 base and J gave up 0 bases, with 5 bases separating them. Germline CDR1 reads SGDLS; CDR2 reads YYNGEE. CDR3 size: 15 residues. The CDR3 DNA is TGTGCCAGCAGCGTACGGGGCTCTGGGGCCAACGTCCTGACTTTC. Amino acid sequence: CASSVRGSGANVLTF.

In its sample, this clonotype was seen many times. The chain carries TRBV15 and TRBJ2-5; D might be TRBD1 (5 bases). CDR3 size: 15 residues. V was clipped by 3 bases and J by 1 base, with 12 bases between them. The germline V gene encodes CDR1 LNHNV and CDR2 YYDKDF (reference sequence). CDR3: CATSSFQGPQETQYF. The CDR3 DNA reads TGTGCCACCAGCAGCTTTCAGGGTCCCCAAGAGACCCAGTACTTC.

This clonotype was found a few times. This rearrangement joins TRBV7-9 to TRBJ2-3; the D is unclear. This CDR3 region has 15 residues. Germline CDR1 and CDR2: SEHNR and FQNEAQ (reference sequence). The V end was cut by 1 base, the J end by 2 bases, with 10 bases between. The CDR3, as DNA: TGTGCCAGCAGCTTAGAAGGGTTACACACAGATACGCAGTATTTT. It is translated as CASSLEGLHTDTQYF.

This clonotype was recorded a few times. The J gene is TRBJ2-3, the V gene TRBV5-1; TRBD2 matches 8 bases. This CDR3 has 16 amino acids. Trimming cost V 0 bases and J 0 bases; bases outside gene matches: 3. Germline assignment: CDR1 SGHRS and CDR2 YFSETQ. The CDR3 region has the DNA TGCGCCAGCAGCTTGGAGACGGGAGGGAGCACAGATACGCAGTATTTT. Its protein is CASSLETGGSTDTQYF. Based on the CDR3 plus reference TRBV5-1 and TRBJ2-3, the full variable domain is KAGVTQTPRYLIKTRGQQVTLSCSPISGHRSVSWYQQTPGQGLQFLFEYFSETQRNKGNFPGRFSGRQFSNSRSEMNVSTLELGDSALYLCASSLETGGSTDTQYFGPGTRLTVL.

This clonotype was picked up many times. The V and J genes are TRBV7-2 and TRBJ2-5; 7 bases agree with TRBD2. V was clipped by 7 bases and J by 0 bases; unmatched bases: 11. Germline loops: CDR1 SGHTA, CDR2 FQGNSA. The CDR3 consists of 16 residues. DNA for the CDR3: TGTGCCAGCAAGCAAGGGACTACCTTTTACCAAGAGACCCAGTACTTC. The encoded protein is CASKQGTTFYQETQYF. The complete variable domain, with remaining parts taken from reference TRBV7-2 and TRBJ2-5, reads GAGVSQSPSNKVTEKGKDVELRCDPISGHTALYWYRQSLGQGLEFLIYFQGNSAPDKSGLPSDRFSAERTGGSVSTLTIQRTQQEDSAVYLCASKQGTTFYQETQYFGPGTRLLVL.

V usage is TRBV20-1 and J usage is TRBJ2-1; D unclear. Trimming left V 6 bases short and J 8 bases short, with 14 bases between. The V gene's germline CDR1 is DFQATT and CDR2 SNEGSKA (reference sequence). The CDR3 length is 12 residues. The CDR3 region is CSALGEVYEQFF. The CDR3 bases are TGCAGTGCCCTGGGCGAAGTCTATGAGCAGTTCTTC.

In this sample, this clonotype turned up many times. The rearrangement links TRBV10-3 to TRBJ2-3, with D tentatively TRBD1 or TRBD2 (6 bases each). The V gene's germline CDR1 is ENHRY and CDR2 SYGVKD. CDR3 size: 14 residues. Trimming removed 4 bases from V and 2 bases from J, with 10 bases in between. The CDR3 sequence: CAISGGGNTDTQYF. The CDR3 bases are TGTGCCATCAGTGGAGGGGGGAACACAGATACGCAGTATTTT.

The genes are TRBV4-3 and TRBJ1-1; D ambiguous. The CDR3 is made up of 15 amino acids. V lost 1 base and J lost 10, with 19 bases in between. The germline V gene has CDR1 LGHNA and CDR2 YSLEER. The CDR3 region is CASSQAAALRVGAFF. CDR3 in DNA: TGCGCCAGCAGCCAAGCGGCAGCCCTCCGAGTGGGAGCTTTCTTT.

This clonotype was seen at least ten times. The rearrangement joins TRBV6-5 to TRBJ2-7, with 7 bases fitting TRBD1. Germline CDR1 reads MNHEY; CDR2 reads SVGAGI. This CDR3 contains 13 residues. The junction had 5 bases not matched to a gene; V was cut back by 6 bases and J by 3 bases. The CDR3 nucleotides are TGTGCCAGCAGACAGACAGGGTTCTACGAGCAGTACTTC. Translation: CASRQTGFYEQYF.

The CDR3 loop reads CASGSGQGGSGNTIYF. DNA for the CDR3: TGCGCCAGCGGCTCGGGACAGGGGGGCTCTGGAAACACCATATATTTT. The chain joins TRBV5-1 to TRBJ1-3; TRBD1 matches at 11 bases. Germline V gene data show CDR1 as SGHRS and CDR2 as YFSETQ. V lost 7 bases, J lost 0 bases, and 6 bases stayed unmatched. This CDR3 contains 16 residues.

The chain couples TRBV7-3 to TRBJ2-1; no firm D call. In germline, CDR1 is SGHTA, CDR2 FQGTGA. The CDR3 is 14 residues long. Deletions cut 3 bases from V and 6 bases from J, with 12 bases between. The CDR3: CASSFDRLGNEQFF. CDR3 in DNA: TGTGCCAGCAGCTTCGATAGACTGGGCAATGAGCAGTTCTTC.

The chain is built from TRBV10-3 and TRBJ1-1; D is unclear. Germline CDR1 ENHRY, CDR2 SYGVKD. V was cut by 0 bases and J by 2 bases, with 13 bases left in between. There are 16 residues in the CDR3. The CDR3 protein is CAISESKIGRNTEAFF. The DNA for the CDR3 is TGTGCCATCAGTGAGTCGAAAATAGGTAGAAACACTGAAGCTTTCTTT.

V usage is TRBV11-2 and J usage is TRBJ2-7; 10 nucleotides agree with TRBD2. The V gene's germline CDR1 is SGHAT and CDR2 FQNNGV. The CDR3 runs to 18 residues. The V and J ends lost 1 base and 1 base, in that order; junction bases with no gene match: 10. CDR3 protein: CASSLGVWSSGGSYEQYF. CDR3 DNA: TGTGCCAGCAGCTTAGGGGTTTGGTCTAGCGGGGGATCCTACGAGCAGTACTTC.

This clonotype has just one count. This chain joins TRBV20-1 and TRBJ1-1, with unresolved D. V was clipped by 3 bases and J by 1 base, with 6 bases between them. The germline V gene has CDR1 DFQATT and CDR2 SNEGSKA (reference sequence). The CDR3 length is 12 residues. CDR3 residues: CSARQGNTEAFF. The CDR3 DNA reads as TGCAGTGCTAGGCAAGGGAACACTGAAGCTTTCTTT.

This clonotype was seen once. The genes are TRBV5-1 and TRBJ2-7; 7 bases are shared with TRBD1. Germline V gene data show CDR1 as SGHRS and CDR2 as YFSETQ. With 4 bases clipped from V and 4 bases from J, the junction kept 5 bases outside the gene matches. The CDR3 is 13 amino acids. The CDR3, as DNA: TGCGCCAGCAGCACGGAACAGGGGTACGAGCAGTACTTC. This translates into CASSTEQGYEQYF.

Note on this clonotype: Since a much larger clone is just one base distant, this may be a read error. V and J are TRBV24-1 and TRBJ2-1; D possibly corresponds to TRBD2 (6 bases). Germline lookup yields CDR1 KGHDR and CDR2 SFDVKD. V was cut by 3 bases and J by 0 bases, with 11 bases left in between. CDR3 length: 16 amino acids. The CDR3 here is CATSDQRGTSYNEQFF. The CDR3 nucleotides are TGTGCCACCAGTGATCAACGCGGGACCTCCTACAATGAGCAGTTCTTC.

The chain couples TRBV20-1 to TRBJ2-3; the match to TRBD2 covers 10 bases. From germline, CDR1 is DFQATT and CDR2 SNEGSKA (reference sequence). Trimming took 5 bases from V and 8 from J; bases not matched to a gene: 7. CDR3 length: 13 amino acids. The CDR3 coding sequence is TGCAGTGCTGTACTAGCGGGGCGGGCTACGCAGTATTTT. It encodes CSAVLAGRATQYF.

This clonotype showed up just a few times. The chain couples TRBV6-5 to TRBJ1-2, with D possibly TRBD1 on 6 matching bases. The CDR3 length is 13 residues. Germline V gene data show CDR1 as MNHEY and CDR2 as SVGAGI. V was clipped by 5 bases and J by 2 bases, with 9 bases between them. The CDR3 DNA is TGTGCCAGCAGTGTCCAGGGGAACTATGGCTACACCTTC. The encoded protein is CASSVQGNYGYTF.

In the case of this clonotype: Because the CDR3 is missing its conserved closing phenylalanine or tryptophan, this is likely a read error. The rearrangement uses TRBV15 and TRBJ1-6; perhaps TRBD1 as D (6 bases). V lost 8 bases, J lost 10 bases, and 18 bases lay in between. The CDR3 runs 14 residues. The V gene's germline CDR1 is LNHNV and CDR2 YYDKDF (reference sequence). This chain's CDR3 is CATGREGGESPLHV. As DNA, the CDR3 is TGTGCCACCGGGCGGGAAGGGGGAGAGTCACCCCTCCACGTT.

About this clonotype itself: The missing conserved phenylalanine or tryptophan at the end of this CDR3 makes a read error likely. This chain uses TRBV12-3 or TRBV12-4 with TRBJ2-1, with 12 nucleotides matching TRBD2. The J segment lost 9 bases and the V segment lost 8 bases, leaving 14 bases of the junction unmatched. CDR3 length: 16 residues. The CDR3 loop reads CASQAQLAGGYGEQFL. The CDR3 bases are TGTGCCAGCCAGGCCCAGCTAGCGGGGGGGTATGGTGAGCAGTTCCTC.

This clonotype was found a few times. The chain links TRBV5-6 to TRBJ2-7, with 14 positions matching TRBD2. The V and J ends lost 2 bases and 5 bases, in that order; junction bases with no gene match: 12. The length of the CDR3 is 18 residues. The germline gives CDR1 SGHDT, CDR2 YYEEEE. The CDR3: CASSFVGTSGSIGHEQYF. In DNA, the CDR3 is TGTGCCAGCAGCTTTGTCGGGACTAGCGGGAGCATCGGGCACGAGCAGTACTTC.

This rearrangement joins TRBV7-6 to TRBJ2-1, with TRBD2 matching 9 bases. The CDR3 is 15 amino acids. V shed 5 bases and J 7 bases; nucleotides not matched to a gene: 9. Germline V gene lookup returns CDR1 SGHVS and CDR2 FNYEAQ. CDR3 residues: CASSRGGAAVNEQFF. The CDR3 region has the DNA TGTGCCAGCAGCCGCGGGGGGGCTGCCGTAAATGAGCAGTTCTTC.

Ten or more counts support this clonotype. V and J are TRBV7-2 and TRBJ1-2; D is unclear. V gave up 1 base and J gave up 3 bases, with 9 bases separating them. This CDR3 spans 14 amino acids. Per germline, CDR1 SGHTA and CDR2 FQGNSA. DNA of the CDR3: TGTGCCAGCAGCTTAGACCCAGGTTACTATGGCTACACCTTC. Its protein product is CASSLDPGYYGYTF.

This clonotype was recorded a few times. The chain is built from TRBV29-1 and TRBJ1-2; a weak D match, TRBD1 (5 bases). CDR3 length equals 13 residues. The germline V gene encodes CDR1 SQVTM and CDR2 ANQGSEA. Trimming took off 6 bases at V and 0 bases at J, with 11 bases between the two ends. The CDR3 region is CSVTDSSNYGYTF. CDR3 DNA: TGCAGCGTCACAGACAGTTCTAACTATGGCTACACCTTC.

This clonotype was recorded many times. The CDR3 reads CAISESTGGYGYTF. The CDR3 region has the DNA TGTGCCATCAGTGAGTCGACAGGGGGCTATGGCTACACCTTC. The V and J genes are TRBV10-3 and TRBJ1-2; TRBD1 agrees at 9 bases. With V trimmed by 0 bases and J by 4 bases, 0 bases remained unmatched. This CDR3 spans 14 amino acids. In germline, CDR1 is ENHRY, CDR2 SYGVKD.

The chain is built from TRBV7-3 and TRBJ2-3; D remains ambiguous. The CDR3 length is 14 residues. The V end lost 5 bases, the J end lost 3 bases, and 12 bases lay between the germline ends. CDR1 and CDR2 from the germline V gene are SGHTA and FQGTGA. CDR3 sequence: CASSRRAGTDTQYF. DNA for the CDR3: TGTGCCAGCAGCAGAAGAGCCGGGACAGATACGCAGTATTTT.

This clonotype was seen more than once but under ten times. This chain joins TRBV7-2 and TRBJ2-5, with a possible D match to TRBD2 (5 bases). CDR3 size: 13 residues. V lost 5 bases and J lost 5, with 12 bases in between. Germline-derived CDR1 and CDR2 are SGHTA and FQGNSA. CDR3 residues: CASSRSWRETQYF. Written as DNA, the CDR3 is TGTGCCAGCAGCCGTTCCTGGAGGGAGACCCAGTACTTC.

The chain recombines TRBV5-1 with TRBJ1-2; D is unresolved. Trimming removed 2 bases from V and 6 bases from J, with 8 bases in between. From germline, CDR1 is SGHRS and CDR2 YFSETQ. The CDR3 contains 12 residues. In DNA form, the CDR3 reads TGCGCCAGCAGCTTTTACGGGGATGGCTACACCTTC. Protein sequence: CASSFYGDGYTF. Complete variable domain (other parts from reference TRBV5-1 and TRBJ1-2): KAGVTQTPRYLIKTRGQQVTLSCSPISGHRSVSWYQQTPGQGLQFLFEYFSETQRNKGNFPGRFSGRQFSNSRSEMNVSTLELGDSALYLCASSFYGDGYTFGSGTRLTVV.

The CDR3 DNA reads as TGTGCCAGCAGTTTCGCTACTGGGGGAGGAGTTGAAGCTTTCTTT. Protein product: CASSFATGGGVEAFF. The chain joins TRBV28 to TRBJ1-1, with D tentatively TRBD1 (5 bases). This CDR3 has 15 residues. Trimming pared 3 bases from V and 7 bases from J, leaving 18 bases between. Germline CDR1 and CDR2: MDHEN and SYDVKM.